This T cell receptor (beta chain) was recorded in a study of CD8+CD57+ T cells in acquired aplastic anemia. Study-wide results and caveats: Both patients and controls carried the same twenty-nine CD8+ CDR3 sequences.

To note about this clonotype: Its antigen is not known.

V was cut by 1 base and J by 3 bases, with 9 bases left in between. There are 14 residues in the CDR3. Germline V CDR1 and CDR2: SEHNR, FQNEAQ (reference sequence). The TCR beta profiling, which covered VDJ combination and CDR3 sequence, was carried out using genomic DNA as the template. TCRdb recomputed calls from the reads with MiXCR, one row per CDR3 protein. The profile covers 200,000 or so distinct CDR3 sequences, with 64% appearing a single time and roughly 46% taken by the ten largest. This receptor was obtained from a human donor with severe aplastic anemia or a healthy control (not recorded which). Sequenced sample: sorted CD4+, CD8+, or CD8+CD57+ T cells (not recorded which) from PBMCs. The chain employs TRBV7-9 and TRBJ1-2; possible D gene TRBD1, 5 bases. The CDR3 DNA follows: TGTGCCAGCAGCTTAGTCGCGGGGGACTATGGCTACACCTTC. Translating it yields CASSLVAGDYGYTF.